The next 30 T cell receptor beta chains were all read from a single sample in a study of blood T cell repertoires in COVID-19. Generated by immunoSEQ multiplex PCR, the TCRdb table keeps only in-frame clones and is missing some. Seen here are roughly 60,000 clones, over 75% observed once, and the top ten hold roughly 9.2%. Input material: peripheral blood. These receptors were collected from a woman older than 75 with active COVID-19.

Here the CDR3 DNA reads TGTGCCAGCAGTCCGACGCAGGGTGTACGTGGCTACACCTTC. Encoded protein: CASSPTQGVRGYTF. This chain connects TRBV28 to TRBJ1-2; D is perhaps TRBD1 (5 bases). The CDR3 has 14 amino acids. Trimming removed 5 bases at V and 7 bases at J, with 17 bases between. CDR1 MDHEN and CDR2 SYDVKM come from the germline V gene.

V gene TRBV12-3 or TRBV12-4 combines with J gene TRBJ1-3; D not resolved. This CDR3 contains 12 residues. The germline V and J ends were trimmed by 8 bases and 5 bases, with 10 bases remaining between them. The CDR3 loop reads CASGSDRNTIYF. In DNA, the CDR3 is TGTGCCAGCGGATCCGACAGAAACACCATATATTTT.

The rearrangement joins TRBV5-1 to TRBJ1-1, with D perhaps matching TRBD1 (6 bases). Germline V gives CDR1 SGHRS, CDR2 YFSETQ. The CDR3 contains 14 residues. V was clipped by 0 bases and J by 1 base, with 7 bases between them. Written as DNA, the CDR3 is TGCGCCAGCAGCTTGGGGGGGCCGAACACTGAAGCTTTCTTT. Translation: CASSLGGPNTEAFF.

This clone is a singleton in its sample. V usage is TRBV19 and J usage is TRBJ1-3; TRBD1 agrees at 10 bases. V lost 9 bases, J lost 4 bases, and 6 bases stayed unmatched. Germline V gene sequence: CDR1 LNHDA, CDR2 SQIVND (reference sequence). This CDR3 is built from 14 residues. The CDR3, as DNA: TGTGCCAGCCGGGACAGGGGAGACGGAAACACCATATATTTT. The encoded protein is CASRDRGDGNTIYF.

The rearrangement links TRBV3-1 (or the pseudogene TRBV3-2) to TRBJ1-2; D is unclear. The germline gives CDR1 LGHDT, CDR2 YNNKEL (reference sequence). The CDR3 is 14 amino acids. V lost 4 bases and J 3 bases, leaving 12 bases between the germline ends. CDR3 DNA: TGTGCCAGCAGCCCCGGGAGGGTATACTATGGCTACACCTTC. This encodes CASSPGRVYYGYTF.

The chain joins TRBV10-3 to TRBJ1-1, with 8 bases identical to TRBD1. Per germline, CDR1 ENHRY and CDR2 SYGVKD. With 1 base clipped from V and 3 bases from J, the junction kept 7 bases outside the gene matches. CDR3 length equals 16 residues. The CDR3 is CAISEFDRGQYTEAFF. The CDR3 DNA follows: TGTGCCATCAGTGAGTTCGACAGGGGTCAATACACTGAAGCTTTCTTT.

The gene calls are TRBV10-1 and TRBJ2-3, with a possible D match to TRBD2 (5 bases). V was trimmed by 2 bases and J by 6 bases, leaving 12 bases between them. CDR1 and CDR2 (germline): WNHNN, SYGVQD (reference sequence). This CDR3 contains 14 residues. The CDR3 is CASSETRDLDTQYF. CDR3 nucleotides: TGCGCCAGCAGTGAGACCCGGGATCTGGATACGCAGTATTTT.

This chain links TRBV19 with TRBJ2-7, with 9 bases identical to TRBD2. The CDR3 length is 14 residues. V lost 5 bases to trimming and J lost 3 bases; unmatched junction nucleotides: 5. The germline V gene encodes CDR1 LNHDA and CDR2 SQIVND (reference sequence). The CDR3 coding sequence is TGTGCCAGTAGTTGGCGGGAGGGTATCTACGAGCAGTACTTC. Encoded protein: CASSWREGIYEQYF.

This clone was found once. V and J are TRBV5-1 and TRBJ1-1; no clear D. Germline V gene sequence: CDR1 SGHRS, CDR2 YFSETQ. The V end lost 2 bases, the J end lost 4 bases, and 12 bases lay between the germline ends. CDR3 size: 14 residues. CDR3 sequence (DNA): TGCGCCAGCAGCTTCATCGAAGGGAGCACTGAAGCTTTCTTT. It is translated as CASSFIEGSTEAFF.

This clone was detected only a few times. This chain connects TRBV7-2 to TRBJ2-7; 9 nucleotides match TRBD1. CDR3 size: 16 residues. Trimming took 5 bases from V and 4 from J; bases not matched to a gene: 12. In germline, CDR1 is SGHTA, CDR2 FQGNSA. DNA for the CDR3: TGTGCCAGCAGCCACACCACTGGGACAGGGTCATACGAGCAGTACTTC. Translation gives CASSHTTGTGSYEQYF. Complete variable domain (other parts from reference TRBV7-2 and TRBJ2-7): GAGVSQSPSNKVTEKGKDVELRCDPISGHTALYWYRQSLGQGLEFLIYFQGNSAPDKSGLPSDRFSAERTGGSVSTLTIQRTQQEDSAVYLCASSHTTGTGSYEQYFGPGTRLTVT.

The chain has TRBV28 and TRBJ1-4, with D possibly matching TRBD1 (5 bases). CDR3 length: 15 amino acids. Deletions cut 3 bases from V and 7 bases from J, with 15 bases between. CDR1 is MDHEN, CDR2 SYDVKM, per germline. The CDR3 DNA follows: TGTGCCAGCAGTTTCCAGCCAGGCGGGGCTGAAAAACTGTTTTTT. It codes for CASSFQPGGAEKLFF.

This sequence joins TRBV3-1 (or the pseudogene TRBV3-2) and TRBJ2-3; weak D call: TRBD2 (6 bases). The CDR3 sequence is 14 residues long. With 1 base removed from V and 3 bases from J, the gap between germline ends came to 8 bases. Per the germline V gene, CDR1 is LGHDT and CDR2 is YNNKEL (reference sequence). The DNA for the CDR3 is TGTGCCAGCAGCCAAGTGGGGGGTACAGATACGCAGTATTTT. Encoded protein: CASSQVGGTDTQYF.

The chain links TRBV5-4 to TRBJ1-6; possible D gene TRBD1, 6 bases. The CDR3 sequence is 16 residues long. V lost 0 bases and J 11 bases, leaving 18 bases between the germline ends. Per the germline V gene, CDR1 is SGHNT and CDR2 is YYREEE (reference sequence). Here the CDR3 DNA reads TGTGCCAGCAGCTTGGCCGGGGGGGCGAAGCAGACACCCCTCCACTTT. The encoded protein is CASSLAGGAKQTPLHF.

The DNA for the CDR3 is TGTGCCAGCAGCCAACTTCATTCTAGCGGGAGGAGGCCCGGGGAGCTGTTTTTT. Translation: CASSQLHSSGRRPGELFF. The genes are TRBV4-2 and TRBJ2-2, with 11 bases fitting TRBD2. This CDR3 has 18 residues. CDR1 and CDR2 (germline): LGHNA, YNFKEQ. Germline trimming cut 2 bases from V and 6 bases from J; bases unmatched to any gene: 11.

The chain has TRBV20-1 and TRBJ1-6; D gene unclear. The V gene's germline CDR1 is DFQATT and CDR2 SNEGSKA (reference sequence). Trimming cost V 3 bases and J 14 bases, with 11 bases left between them. The length of the CDR3 is 11 residues. As DNA, the CDR3 is TGCAGTGCTAGCCCAAGAGAATCCCTCCACTTT. It encodes CSASPRESLHF.

This clone occurred a few times. V is TRBV6-2 or TRBV6-3 and J is TRBJ1-5; D may be TRBD1 (5 bases). This CDR3 is 13 amino acids long. V lost 6 bases and J lost 6, with 12 bases in between. From germline, CDR1 is MNHEY and CDR2 SVGEGT. The CDR3 reads CASSDLRVQPQHF. Here the CDR3 DNA reads TGTGCCAGCAGCGATCTCAGGGTTCAGCCCCAGCATTTT.

The chain is built from TRBV30 and TRBJ1-2; D is undetermined. CDR1 is GTSNPN, CDR2 SVGIG, per germline (reference sequence). This CDR3 spans 14 amino acids. The V end was cut by 4 bases, the J end by 4 bases, with 16 bases between. The CDR3, as DNA: TGTGCCTGGAAAATCGGCGGACTCCGCTATGGCTACACCTTC. This encodes CAWKIGGLRYGYTF.

V and J are TRBV27 and TRBJ2-4, with D hard to call. This CDR3 has 12 residues. Germline values: CDR1 MNHEY, CDR2 SMNVEV (reference sequence). Trimming removed 9 bases at V and 1 base at J, with 7 bases between. DNA of the CDR3: TGTGCCAGTCTCGGGGCCAAAAACATTCAGTACTTC. This sequence encodes CASLGAKNIQYF.

The chain employs TRBV7-2 and TRBJ1-5; no reliable D call. Germline values: CDR1 SGHTA, CDR2 FQGNSA. V dropped 5 bases and J dropped 4 bases, with 12 bases sitting between them. The CDR3 spans 14 residues. The CDR3 loop reads CASSPGRGNQPQHF. DNA for the CDR3: TGTGCCAGCAGCCCCGGACGGGGAAATCAGCCCCAGCATTTT.

Only one count was recorded for this clone. V and J are TRBV28 and TRBJ2-3; maybe TRBD1 (5 bases). Looked up from germline, CDR1 is MDHEN and CDR2 is SYDVKM. V lost 4 bases and J 1 base, leaving 12 bases between the germline ends. This CDR3 has 15 residues. The CDR3 DNA follows: TGTGCCAGCAGTTCCCAGGGCGCGGGCACAGATACGCAGTATTTT. This sequence encodes CASSSQGAGTDTQYF.

This clone is a singleton in its sample. J is TRBJ1-1 and V is TRBV28; a possible D gene is TRBD1 (6 bases). Germline CDR1 MDHEN, CDR2 SYDVKM. V shed 5 bases and J shed 2 bases, with 12 bases lying between them. CDR3 length equals 14 residues. CDR3 amino acids: CASSLPGHNTEAFF. As DNA, the CDR3 is TGTGCCAGCAGTCTTCCGGGACATAACACTGAAGCTTTCTTT.

The rearrangement joins TRBV6-5 to TRBJ1-1, with 7 nucleotides matching TRBD1. V shed 2 bases and J 2 bases; nucleotides not matched to a gene: 8. The CDR3 extends over 16 amino acids. CDR1 and CDR2 (germline): MNHEY, SVGAGI. As DNA, the CDR3 is TGTGCCAGCAGTTACGGCAGACAGGGTCACAACACTGAAGCTTTCTTT. Translated: CASSYGRQGHNTEAFF.

This sequence joins TRBV5-1 and TRBJ2-7, with 9 bases aligning to TRBD2. V gave up 7 bases and J gave up 2 bases; unmatched junction bases: 7. CDR1 is SGHRS, CDR2 YFSETQ, per germline. The CDR3 is 14 residues long. The CDR3, as DNA: TGCGCCAGCGGCCCGACTAGCGGAACCTACGAGCAGTACTTC. Protein sequence: CASGPTSGTYEQYF.

J is TRBJ1-4 and V is TRBV2; 7 bases fit TRBD1. The CDR3 extends over 21 amino acids. The germline CDR1 and CDR2 sequences are SNHLY and FYNNEI. The trim removed 5 bases at V and 8 bases at J, leaving 29 bases unmatched. DNA of the CDR3: TGTGCCAGCAGTCGCCCCGGGACAGACAATTCGGTTAATGAAGGTCCGGAAAAACTGTTTTTT. Protein: CASSRPGTDNSVNEGPEKLFF.

V gene TRBV7-9 combines with J gene TRBJ1-1; TRBD1 agrees at 8 bases. J was trimmed by 1 base and V by 5 bases; bases with no gene match: 12. Germline assignment: CDR1 SEHNR and CDR2 FQNEAQ (reference sequence). The CDR3 spans 17 residues. The CDR3 protein is CASSQSQGARGNTEAFF. The CDR3 DNA is TGTGCCAGCAGCCAGAGTCAGGGGGCGAGGGGGAACACTGAAGCTTTCTTT.

This chain uses TRBV19 with TRBJ2-1; the D gene is possibly TRBD2 (5 bases). Germline V gene sequence: CDR1 LNHDA, CDR2 SQIVND (reference sequence). V dropped 6 bases and J dropped 0 bases, with 12 bases sitting between them. There are 15 residues in the CDR3. The CDR3, as DNA: TGTGCCAGTAGGAGGACTCAAAACTCCTACAATGAGCAGTTCTTC. Protein sequence: CASRRTQNSYNEQFF.

CDR3 DNA sequence: TGTGCCAGCAGCCCGGGACAGGGGGTGGGCGAGCAGTACTTC. This gives the protein CASSPGQGVGEQYF. The genes are TRBV2 and TRBJ2-7, with 11 bases fitting TRBD1. The V gene end was trimmed by 6 bases and the J gene end by 6 bases; junction bases not matched to a gene: 7. The CDR3 is 14 amino acids. CDR1 is SNHLY, CDR2 FYNNEI, per germline.

This clone has only a few counts. The chain uses TRBV30 and TRBJ2-7; D remains ambiguous. Germline CDR1 and CDR2: GTSNPN and SVGIG (reference sequence). V lost 0 bases, J lost 2 bases, and 14 bases lay in between. The CDR3 runs to 15 residues. The chain's CDR3 is CAWSVFVGGTYEQYF. CDR3 in DNA: TGTGCCTGGAGTGTATTCGTCGGCGGAACCTACGAGCAGTACTTC.

This clone was picked up one time. V is TRBV28 and J is TRBJ1-1; D is perhaps TRBD1 (6 bases). Trimming stripped 10 bases from V and 1 base from J, with 13 bases between. The CDR3 has 13 residues. Germline V CDR1 and CDR2: MDHEN, SYDVKM. CDR3 loop: CATYREANTEAFF. The CDR3 DNA reads TGTGCCACCTACAGGGAAGCGAACACTGAAGCTTTCTTT.

The J gene is TRBJ1-6, the V gene TRBV6-6; D gene unclear. This CDR3 region has 14 residues. The germline gives CDR1 MNHNY, CDR2 SVGAGI (reference sequence). The V end was cut by 5 bases, the J end by 8 bases, with 13 bases between. In DNA, the CDR3 is TGTGCCAGCAGTCGACTCCCAGTTGATTCACCCCTCCACTTT. Its protein product is CASSRLPVDSPLHF.